This record covers a single T cell receptor (beta chain). The antigen is undetermined. The entry originates in a study of cytomegalovirus exposure and HLA in healthy donors. Trimming at V came to 5 bases and at J to 5 bases, leaving 11 bases not matched to a gene. The germline gives CDR1 MGHRA, CDR2 YSYEKL. This CDR3 contains 16 residues. This PCR relied on a set of 60 Vbeta primers and 13 Jbeta primers. The data were produced by immunoSEQ multiplex PCR, yet TCRdb's version contains in-frame clones alone and is incomplete. The sample lists some 140,000 clones, around 63% occurring once. Study findings and constraints: It was likely that a cluster of highly shared sequence variants was a sequencing artifact.

The sequence was obtained from a human donor in good health. This chain joins TRBV4-1 and TRBJ2-5, with 10 nucleotides matching TRBD1. Source material: PBMCs. The CDR3 here is CASSNPTGGDGETQYF. The CDR3 DNA follows: TGCGCCAGCAGCAACCCGACAGGGGGCGATGGGGAGACCCAGTACTTC.